The rows below give T cell receptor beta chains drawn from one sample of a study of radiotherapy plus CTLA-4 blockade in lung cancer. Assay used: immunoSEQ multiplex PCR; TCRdb lists only in-frame clones, some missing. This table holds tens of thousands of clones, 70% to 85% found once. The sample here was peripheral blood, taken from a patient treated with radiotherapy plus ipilimumab. The receptors were sampled from a human donor with non-small cell lung cancer who had a complete response to radiotherapy plus ipilimumab. The CDR3 runs from the conserved cysteine through the conserved F or W. Fields, in order: clone size, J gene, V gene, D gene, CDR3 DNA, CDR3 protein. D genes are given only for firm matches. Some rows have no size entry. The others give once, few or many, or a class for an expanded clone.

-,TRBJ2-2,TRBV7-9,-,TGTGCCAGCAGCCTTCCTATCGTGGCAGGAGAAACCGGGGAGCTGTTTTTT,CASSLPIVAGETGELFF
-,TRBJ2-1,TRBV14,TRBD2,TGTGCCAGCAGCCAAGTCGGGGGGATTCGTGAGCAGTTCTTC,CASSQVGGIREQFF
-,TRBJ2-1,TRBV7-9,-,TGTGCCAGCAGCATAGCCCTAGCCCCGTTCTTC,CASSIALAPFF
-,TRBJ2-3,TRBV11-3,TRBD2,TGTGCCAGCAGCTTGACTAGCGGGGGGACCTCAGATACGCAGTATTTT,CASSLTSGGTSDTQYF
-,TRBJ2-6,TRBV18,TRBD2,TGTGCCAGCTCACCCCGGGGGGGGGCTGGGGCCAACGTCCTGACTTTC,CASSPRGGAGANVLTF
-,TRBJ1-1,TRBV19,TRBD1,TGTGCCAGTAGTTTTCAGGGGGAGACTGAAGCTTTCTTT,CASSFQGETEAFF
few,TRBJ2-1,TRBV10-3,TRBD1,TGTGCCACCATCCGCCAGGGGGCCCTATACAATGAGCAGTTCTTC,CATIRQGALYNEQFF
-,TRBJ2-1,TRBV19,TRBD2,TGTGCCAGTAGTATATTGAGCGGGAGAGGTAATGAGCAGTTCTTC,CASSILSGRGNEQFF
-,TRBJ1-2,TRBV7-9,-,TGTGCCAGCAGCTTAGCTGGGGAGGGCTTCTATGGCTACACCTTC,CASSLAGEGFYGYTF
-,TRBJ1-4,TRBV11-3,-,TGTGCCAGCAGCTTATTCAGGGCAGGGTCTAATGAAAAACTGTTTTTT,CASSLFRAGSNEKLFF
-,TRBJ2-7,TRBV4-1,-,TGCGCCAGCAGCCAAGCGCAGGGGGGTACCTACGAGCAGTACTTC,CASSQAQGGTYEQYF
-,TRBJ1-2,TRBV19,-,TGTGCCAGTAGCTCCGGGTTCGGCTACACCTTC,CASSSGFGYTF
-,TRBJ1-2,TRBV30,-,TGTGCCTGGACCACCGGGTATAGGACAGCTAACTATGGCTACACCTTC,CAWTTGYRTANYGYTF
-,TRBJ1-3,TRBV5-1,TRBD1,TGCGCCAGCACCCGGGACAGCCCTGGAAACACCATATATTTT,CASTRDSPGNTIYF
once,TRBJ1-1,TRBV27,-,TGTGCCAGCAGTACAGGGATGAACACTGAAGCTTTCTTT,CASSTGMNTEAFF
-,TRBJ2-7,TRBV27,-,TGTGCCAGCAGCCGGGGGGCGGCGTGGGGGGACTCCTACGAGCAGTACTTC,CASSRGAAWGDSYEQYF
once,TRBJ2-3,TRBV19,-,TGTGCCACCCAATTTCGCCCCGGGGGTAGGAGCACAGATACGCAGTATTTT,CATQFRPGGRSTDTQYF
-,TRBJ2-1,TRBV6-6,TRBD1,TGTGCCACCCTAGAACAGGGGGCGTCCAATGAGCAGTTCTTC,CATLEQGASNEQFF
-,TRBJ1-1,TRBV7-9,-,TGTGCCAGCAGCTTAGGAGACCCCTACCTGGATGAAGCTTTCTTT,CASSLGDPYLDEAFF
-,TRBJ2-7,TRBV7-2,TRBD1,TGTGCCAGCAGCGGGACAGGGGACTACGAGCAGTACTTC,CASSGTGDYEQYF
-,TRBJ1-3,TRBV6-5,TRBD1,TGTGCCAGCAGTTTAACCGGGACAGCCTCTGGAAACACCATATATTTT,CASSLTGTASGNTIYF
-,TRBJ2-3,TRBV15,-,TGTGCCACCAGCAGGGACTCCCAGACAGGATTCTTGCGCGATACGCAGTATTTT,CATSRDSQTGFLRDTQYF
-,TRBJ1-1,TRBV20-1,-,TGCAGTGCTAGACAGGACACTGAAGCTTTCTTT,CSARQDTEAFF
-,TRBJ2-1,TRBV6-6,-,TGTGCCAGCAGTTACCCCGGCGTGGGGCACAATGAGCAGTTCTTC,CASSYPGVGHNEQFF
-,TRBJ2-5,TRBV19,TRBD1,TGTGCCAGTAGTACCGGCGTAGGGGGCAGGGAGACCCAGTACTTC,CASSTGVGGRETQYF